This is a list of T cell receptor beta chains from one sample in a study of blood T cell repertoires in COVID-19. Repertoires were generated with immunoSEQ multiplex PCR, while TCRdb's copy carries only in-frame clones and drops some. The sample has 200,000 or so clones, nearly 90% seen once. The sample was PBMCs or T cells enriched from blood (not recorded which). The receptors were gathered from a man in his thirties or forties who had recovered from COVID-19. Each CDR3 is given with its conserved first and last residue. The D gene is left open where the match is weak. Only some rows state a clone size, as once, few, many or a class for expanded clones.

V gene	J gene	D gene	clone size	CDR3 protein	CDR3 DNA
TRBV4-3	TRBJ1-4	.	.	CASSQERGFPNEKLFF	TGCGCCAGCAGCCAAGAAAGGGGGTTTCCTAATGAAAAACTGTTTTTT
TRBV7-2	TRBJ1-1	.	.	CASSGGVTHTEAFF	TGTGCCAGCAGCGGGGGGGTTACGCACACTGAAGCTTTCTTT
TRBV18	TRBJ1-1	.	.	CASSDRQGHRAKNTEAFF	TGTGCCAGCTCAGATCGGCAGGGGCACAGGGCGAAGAACACTGAAGCTTTCTTT
TRBV2	TRBJ2-1	TRBD2	.	CASIGLAGSRGEQFF	TGTGCCAGCATCGGGCTAGCGGGATCAAGGGGTGAGCAGTTCTTC
TRBV20-1	TRBJ2-3	.	.	CSASDRGGTDTQYF	TGCAGTGCTAGTGACAGGGGAGGGACAGATACGCAGTATTTT
TRBV30	TRBJ1-4	.	once	CAWTTLRGVGKLFF	TGTGCCTGGACCACCTTAAGGGGTGTGGGAAAACTGTTTTTT
TRBV27	TRBJ2-7	TRBD1	.	CATQPGGPSSYEQYF	TGTGCCACCCAACCAGGGGGCCCTAGCTCCTACGAGCAGTACTTC
TRBV19	TRBJ1-2	TRBD1	.	CASSLAGGDYGYTF	TGTGCCAGTAGTTTGGCAGGGGGCGACTATGGCTACACCTTC
TRBV11-2	TRBJ1-6	TRBD1	.	CASKTLRTGINSPLHF	TGTGCCAGCAAGACTCTTAGGACAGGGATAAATTCACCCCTCCACTTT
TRBV7-2	TRBJ1-1	.	.	CASSKTPGLEAFF	TGTGCCAGCAGCAAAACTCCAGGACTAGAAGCTTTCTTT
TRBV5-4	TRBJ2-7	.	.	CASTPNSYEQYF	TGTGCCAGCACCCCCAACTCCTACGAGCAGTACTTC
TRBV19	TRBJ1-2	.	.	CASSITFAAGYTF	TGTGCCAGTAGTATCACTTTTGCGGCGGGCTACACCTTC
TRBV6-5	TRBJ2-2	.	.	CAGTTGTIAGELFF	TGTGCCGGGACGACAGGAACAATCGCCGGGGAGCTGTTTTTT
TRBV7-2	TRBJ1-1	.	.	CASSLGGTPKNTEAFF	TGTGCCAGCAGCTTGGGGGGGACACCGAAGAACACTGAAGCTTTCTTT
TRBV3-1/TRBV3-2	TRBJ2-5	.	once	CASSQEGASETQYF	TGTGCCAGCAGCCAAGAGGGCGCGTCGGAGACCCAGTACTTC
TRBV7-3	TRBJ2-5	TRBD1	.	CASSLSLGTGEETQYF	TGTGCCAGCAGCTTAAGCCTGGGGACAGGAGAAGAGACCCAGTACTTC
TRBV6-6	TRBJ1-1	.	.	CASSYSVLMANTEAFF	TGTGCCAGCAGTTACTCGGTCCTGATGGCTAACACTGAAGCTTTCTTT
TRBV6-5	TRBJ1-1	.	.	CASSYSDRRSEAFF	TGTGCCAGCAGTTACTCGGACAGACGATCTGAAGCTTTCTTT
TRBV3-1/TRBV3-2	TRBJ1-2	TRBD1	.	CASSHGQVGGGYTF	TGTGCCAGCAGCCACGGACAGGTGGGTGGCGGCTACACCTTC
TRBV19	TRBJ2-2	.	.	CASRQGLYTGELFF	TGTGCCAGTAGGCAGGGACTCTACACCGGGGAGCTGTTTTTT
TRBV7-2	TRBJ1-2	.	.	CASSDFRGRGYTF	TGTGCCAGCAGCGATTTCAGGGGAAGAGGCTACACCTTC
TRBV27	TRBJ1-2	.	once	CASSWAQGTYGYTF	TGTGCCAGCAGTTGGGCGCAGGGCACCTATGGCTACACCTTC
TRBV27	TRBJ1-6	.	.	CASSFKLRGSPLHF	TGTGCCAGCAGTTTTAAACTAAGGGGGTCACCCCTCCACTTT
TRBV24-1	TRBJ2-3	TRBD1	.	CATSEPSQGADTQYF	TGTGCCACCAGTGAACCTTCACAGGGGGCGGATACGCAGTATTTT
TRBV28	TRBJ1-2	.	.	CASRVSGIIYGYTF	TGTGCCAGCAGGGTTTCAGGGATTATCTATGGCTACACCTTC
TRBV28	TRBJ2-7	.	.	CASTEGQTYYEQYF	TGTGCCAGCACCGAGGGCCAGACCTACTACGAGCAGTACTTC
TRBV11-2	TRBJ2-7	.	.	CASSLMSAVSYEQYF	TGTGCCAGCAGCTTAATGTCCGCAGTATCCTACGAGCAGTACTTC
TRBV6-6	TRBJ1-5	.	.	CASSYGMAPNQPQHF	TGTGCCAGCAGTTACGGTATGGCACCCAATCAGCCCCAGCATTTT
TRBV18	TRBJ2-7	.	.	CASSPPARSYEQYF	TGTGCCAGCTCACCACCGGCTAGATCCTACGAGCAGTACTTC
TRBV10-3	TRBJ1-2	TRBD1	.	CAIRDGQGTYGYTF	TGTGCCATCAGGGACGGACAGGGCACCTATGGCTACACCTTC
TRBV24-1	TRBJ1-4	TRBD1	.	CATSVRDSPNEKLFF	TGTGCCACCAGTGTTAGGGACAGCCCTAATGAAAAACTGTTTTTT
TRBV11-2	TRBJ2-3	.	.	CASSLAIPDTQYF	TGTGCCAGCAGCTTAGCTATCCCAGATACGCAGTATTTT
TRBV30	TRBJ1-2	.	.	CAWSSLNLDSSYGYTF	TGTGCCTGGAGTAGCTTAAACCTCGACAGCTCATATGGCTACACCTTC
TRBV5-4	TRBJ2-1	TRBD2	.	CASSYGGAYNEQFF	TGTGCCAGCAGCTACGGGGGGGCCTACAATGAGCAGTTCTTC
TRBV11-3	TRBJ2-5	.	.	CASSFGGGVGETQYF	TGTGCCAGCAGCTTTGGAGGGGGCGTGGGAGAGACCCAGTACTTC
TRBV5-5	TRBJ2-7	TRBD1	.	CASSLDTGAPYEQYF	TGTGCCAGCAGCCTCGACACAGGGGCCCCCTACGAGCAGTACTTC
TRBV15	TRBJ2-1	.	once	CATSHRRVGNEQFF	TGTGCCACCAGCCACCGTCGGGTGGGCAATGAGCAGTTCTTC
TRBV4-3	TRBJ1-5	.	.	CASSQDWAAEWGNQPQHF	TGCGCCAGCAGCCAAGATTGGGCAGCGGAGTGGGGCAATCAGCCCCAGCATTTT
TRBV9	TRBJ1-2	.	.	CASSVGFGAGYGYTF	TGTGCCAGCAGCGTAGGGTTTGGGGCCGGCTATGGCTACACCTTC
TRBV19	TRBJ1-1	.	.	CASSIAGIMNTEAFF	TGTGCCAGTAGTATAGCAGGGATCATGAACACTGAAGCTTTCTTT
TRBV27	TRBJ2-3	TRBD1	many	CAGPGTGGSDTQYF	TGTGCCGGGCCCGGGACAGGGGGCTCAGATACGCAGTATTTT
TRBV29-1	TRBJ1-5	.	.	CSVGGGGNQPQHF	TGCAGCGTCGGTGGGGGGGGCAATCAGCCCCAGCATTTT
TRBV27	TRBJ2-7	.	.	CASSPRYEQYF	TGTGCCAGCAGTCCCCGTTACGAGCAGTACTTC
TRBV7-9	TRBJ2-4	.	.	CASSPLRWEENIQYF	TGTGCCAGCAGCCCTCTAAGGTGGGAGGAAAACATTCAGTACTTC
TRBV15	TRBJ1-2	.	.	CATSPDKNYGYTF	TGTGCCACCAGCCCTGACAAAAACTATGGCTACACCTTC
TRBV24-1	TRBJ1-5	.	.	CATSRDSNQPQHF	TGTGCCACCAGTCGGGATAGCAATCAGCCCCAGCATTTT
TRBV2	TRBJ1-1	.	.	CATRSTSEAFF	TGTGCCACCCGCTCGACATCTGAAGCTTTCTTT
TRBV3-1/TRBV3-2	TRBJ1-1	.	.	CASSQNTQSTEAFF	TGTGCCAGCAGCCAAAATACACAGAGCACTGAAGCTTTCTTT
TRBV10-3	TRBJ1-1	.	.	CAISESEGRGVGAFF	TGTGCCATCAGTGAGTCTGAGGGCCGCGGTGTAGGAGCTTTCTTT
TRBV6-5	TRBJ1-2	.	.	CASSAQVGTNYGYTF	TGTGCCAGCAGCGCTCAGGTGGGCACTAACTATGGCTACACCTTC
TRBV6-6	TRBJ2-3	TRBD1	.	CASSPRDRSSTDTQYF	TGTGCCAGCAGTCCCAGGGACAGAAGTAGCACAGATACGCAGTATTTT
TRBV2	TRBJ2-3	TRBD1	.	CASSRQGYEADTQYF	TGTGCCAGCAGTAGACAGGGGTACGAGGCAGATACGCAGTATTTT
TRBV2	TRBJ1-1	.	.	CASIHRDLMGTEAFF	TGTGCCAGCATCCACAGGGATTTGATGGGCACTGAAGCTTTCTTT